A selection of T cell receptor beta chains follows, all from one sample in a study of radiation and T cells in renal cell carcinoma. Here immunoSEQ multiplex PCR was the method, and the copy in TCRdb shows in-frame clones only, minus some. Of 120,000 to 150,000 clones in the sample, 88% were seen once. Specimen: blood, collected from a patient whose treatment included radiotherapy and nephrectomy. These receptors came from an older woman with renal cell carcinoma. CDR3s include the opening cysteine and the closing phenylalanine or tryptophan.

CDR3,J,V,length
CASSVAARGTDTQYF,TRBJ2-3,TRBV9,15
CASSFGGNTIYF,TRBJ1-3,TRBV7-9,12
CASRISPNTGELFF,TRBJ2-2,TRBV2,14
CASSGHRESQPQHF,TRBJ1-5,TRBV28,14
CASSFGRSLDTQYF,TRBJ2-3,TRBV27,14
CASQEGGWSSYNEQFF,TRBJ2-1,TRBV10-2,16
CASSLPGAGYTEAFF,TRBJ1-1,TRBV5-4,15
CASKTDRAGNTIYF,TRBJ1-3,TRBV19,14
CASSPPGTRYEQYF,TRBJ2-7,TRBV11-1,14
CASSGQGTHEQYF,TRBJ2-7,TRBV25-1,13
CAWSADRGQYF,TRBJ2-7,TRBV30,11
CASSQGTGANYEQYF,TRBJ2-7,TRBV7-2,15
CASTQGTSTNEKLFF,TRBJ1-4,TRBV10-3,15
CAWSKQGANYGYTF,TRBJ1-2,TRBV30,14
CASSLKHSNQPQHF,TRBJ1-5,TRBV7-2,14
CASSATTGGLQPQHF,TRBJ1-5,TRBV19,15
CASSDSSLAAWGEQYF,TRBJ2-7,TRBV25-1,16